A selection of T cell receptor beta chains follows, all from one sample in a study of molecular identifiers for immune sequencing clone quantification. MiXCR was run by TCRdb on the PCR reads, yielding one entry per CDR3 protein. Of under 650,000 distinct CDR3 sequences in the sample, just under 20% were seen once. Sample: naive CD8+ T cells from blood, with Jurkat cell RNA spiked in. The receptor source for this set is a human donor in good health. Some libraries in this study had Jurkat cell RNA spiked in. The CDR3 runs from the conserved cysteine through the conserved F or W. A D gene is named only where the DNA matches it firmly. Not every row has a clone size; where given, it reads once, few, many or a size class.

TRBD1	TRBV5-8	.	TRBJ2-3	CASSLGDRELDTQYF	TGTGCCAGCAGCTTGGGGGACAGGGAATTAGATACGCAGTATTTT
.	TRBV19	.	TRBJ2-1	CASSIDLGQDNEQFF	TGTGCCAGTAGTATAGATCTAGGGCAGGACAATGAGCAGTTCTTC
TRBD1	TRBV3-1	once	TRBJ2-1	CAGSPGQGADDEQFF	TGTGCCGGCAGCCCGGGACAGGGGGCGGACGATGAGCAGTTCTTC
TRBD2	TRBV4-1	few	TRBJ2-3	CASGESSGFTDTQYF	TGCGCCAGCGGGGAATCTAGCGGTTTCACAGATACGCAGTATTTT
.	TRBV7-2	many	TRBJ2-5	CASSFGGGYQETQYF	TGTGCCAGCAGCTTTGGGGGCGGGTACCAAGAGACCCAGTACTTC
TRBD2	TRBV20-1	many	TRBJ2-7	CSVSAGRGYEQYF	TGCAGTGTATCAGCGGGAAGAGGGTACGAGCAGTACTTC
.	TRBV6-2/TRBV6-3	many	TRBJ1-1	CASSAPVSSGTEAFF	TGTGCCAGCAGTGCCCCGGTGAGTTCCGGCACTGAAGCTTTCTTT
TRBD1	TRBV20-1	many	TRBJ2-7	CSASGTASYEQYF	TGCAGTGCCTCCGGGACAGCATCCTACGAGCAGTACTTC
.	TRBV19	many	TRBJ1-1	CASSPAAAQHTEAFF	TGTGCCAGTAGTCCCGCCGCGGCCCAACACACTGAAGCTTTCTTT
.	TRBV5-6	many	TRBJ2-3	CASSFPSATDTQYF	TGTGCCAGCAGCTTCCCTAGCGCGACAGATACGCAGTATTTT
.	TRBV2	many	TRBJ2-5	CASSSRVDRVTQYF	TGTGCCAGCAGTAGTAGGGTCGATCGAGTGACCCAGTACTTC
.	TRBV15	.	TRBJ1-2	CATSSTGPYGYTF	TGTGCCACCAGCAGTACAGGGCCCTATGGCTACACCTTC
.	TRBV18	.	TRBJ2-3	CASSPNPKDTQYF	TGTGCCAGCTCACCAAACCCAAAAGATACGCAGTATTTT
.	TRBV6-5	many	TRBJ2-7	CASSSLRREFNEQYF	TGTGCCAGCAGTTCGCTTAGGAGGGAGTTCAACGAGCAGTACTTC
.	TRBV3-1	many	TRBJ2-3	CASGETPDYTDTQYF	TGTGCCAGCGGGGAGACTCCTGACTATACAGATACGCAGTATTTT
TRBD1	TRBV6-2/TRBV6-3	many	TRBJ1-1	CASSFSTGVNTEAFF	TGTGCCAGCAGCTTCTCGACAGGGGTAAACACTGAAGCTTTCTTT
TRBD1	TRBV7-9	many	TRBJ2-7	CASSLAGTGTGRYEQYF	TGTGCCAGCAGCTTAGCCGGGACGGGGACAGGGAGGTACGAGCAGTACTTC
TRBD2	TRBV20-1	.	TRBJ2-7	CSAPSGSSYEQYF	TGCAGTGCCCCGAGCGGGAGCTCCTACGAGCAGTACTTC
TRBD2	TRBV29-1	many	TRBJ2-7	CSVEDPSGSYEQYF	TGCAGCGTTGAAGACCCTAGCGGGAGCTACGAGCAGTACTTC
.	TRBV7-9	.	TRBJ2-2	CAGSPDGLANTGELFF	TGTGCCGGCAGCCCAGACGGGCTCGCGAACACCGGGGAGCTGTTTTTT
TRBD2	TRBV20-1	many	TRBJ2-3	CSARDGLAGGLYTQYF	TGCAGTGCTAGAGACGGCCTAGCGGGAGGGCTTTATACGCAGTATTTT
.	TRBV3-1	.	TRBJ2-1	CASSQRHGYYSYNEQFF	TGTGCCAGCAGCCAACGTCATGGGTACTACTCCTACAATGAGCAGTTCTTC
TRBD2	TRBV6-5	.	TRBJ2-1	CASSGGGSSYNEQFF	TGTGCCAGCAGTGGGGGGGGTAGCTCCTACAATGAGCAGTTCTTC
.	TRBV7-3	few	TRBJ2-1	CASSLMYAGVDEQFF	TGTGCCAGCAGCTTAATGTACGCAGGGGTGGATGAGCAGTTCTTC
.	TRBV19	.	TRBJ1-5	CASSITLQPQHF	TGTGCCAGTAGTATTACTTTACAGCCCCAGCATTTT
TRBD2	TRBV19	many	TRBJ2-1	CASSLAVTNNEQFF	TGTGCCAGTAGCCTAGCGGTAACAAACAATGAGCAGTTCTTC